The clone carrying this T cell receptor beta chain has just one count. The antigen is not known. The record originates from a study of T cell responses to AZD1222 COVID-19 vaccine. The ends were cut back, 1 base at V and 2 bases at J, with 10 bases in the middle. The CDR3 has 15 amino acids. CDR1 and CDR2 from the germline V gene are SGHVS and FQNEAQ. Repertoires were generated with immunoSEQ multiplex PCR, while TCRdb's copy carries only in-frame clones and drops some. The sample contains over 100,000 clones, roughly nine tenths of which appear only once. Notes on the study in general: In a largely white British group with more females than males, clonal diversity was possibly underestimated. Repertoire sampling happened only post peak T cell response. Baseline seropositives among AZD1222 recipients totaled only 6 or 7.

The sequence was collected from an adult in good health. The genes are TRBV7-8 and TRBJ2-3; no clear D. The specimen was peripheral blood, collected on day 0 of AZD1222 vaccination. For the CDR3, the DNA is TGTGCCAGCAGCTTAGTCTCGATTCTCACAGATACGCAGTATTTT. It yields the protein CASSLVSILTDTQYF.